This record looks at one TCR beta chain sequence and its context. The CDR3 has 16 amino acids. The V gene lost 0 bases and the J gene lost 9 bases, with 21 bases spanning the gap. The germline V gene has CDR1 DFQATT and CDR2 SNEGSKA (reference sequence). RNA in amounts of about 0.45 to 1 ug was reverse transcribed with random hexamers. Each CDR3 protein is one row after TCRdb ran MiXCR on the immunoSEQ multiplex PCR reads. Of 110,000 to 150,000 distinct CDR3 sequences in the sample, nearly 97% were seen once. The sample comes from a study of CD8 T cells in Susac syndrome. The sample taken for sequencing was CD4+ T cells from PBMCs. The TCR was taken from a human donor with Susac syndrome. V is TRBV20-1 and J is TRBJ2-1; D is unresolved. The CDR3 region is CSARDPSQMKGAEQFF. The CDR3 DNA is TGCAGTGCTAGAGATCCCTCGCAAATGAAGGGCGCTGAGCAGTTCTTC.